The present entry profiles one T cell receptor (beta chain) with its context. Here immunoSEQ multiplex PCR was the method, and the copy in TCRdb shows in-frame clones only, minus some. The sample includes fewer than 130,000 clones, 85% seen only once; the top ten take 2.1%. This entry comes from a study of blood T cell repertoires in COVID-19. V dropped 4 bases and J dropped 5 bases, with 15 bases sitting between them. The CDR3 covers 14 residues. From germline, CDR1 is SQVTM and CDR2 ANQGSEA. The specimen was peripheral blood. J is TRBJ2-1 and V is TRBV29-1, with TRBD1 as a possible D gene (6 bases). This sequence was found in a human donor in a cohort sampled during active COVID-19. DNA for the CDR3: TGCAGCGTTGGGATCTGGACAGAACACAATGAGCAGTTCTTC. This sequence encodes CSVGIWTEHNEQFF.